This entry lists 18 T cell receptor beta chains sequenced from one sample in a study of blood T cell repertoires in COVID-19. TCRdb keeps only in-frame clones here, not all; method: immunoSEQ multiplex PCR. The profile shows around 270,000 clones, approximately 81% of them singletons. Sample: peripheral blood. These receptors originate from a man in his 60s with acute or convalescent COVID-19.

CDR3 DNA: TGTGCCATCAGTGAGTCGACGACAGGGGATCCCTATGGCTACACCTTC. Its translation: CAISESTTGDPYGYTF. This sequence joins TRBV10-3 and TRBJ1-2; 8 nucleotides align to TRBD1. From germline, CDR1 is ENHRY and CDR2 SYGVKD. There are 16 residues in the CDR3. Trimming removed 0 bases from V and 4 bases from J; junction bases left unmatched: 7.

The genes are TRBV7-9 and TRBJ1-1, with a weak D call TRBD1 (5 bases). This CDR3 is built from 19 residues. Germline CDR1 is SEHNR and CDR2 is FQNEAQ (reference sequence). The V and J ends lost 7 bases and 0 bases respectively, with 27 bases between them. CDR3 DNA: TGTGCCAGCACCCTAGTTGCGGGGACGGCCACAAGGATGAACACTGAAGCTTTCTTT. As protein: CASTLVAGTATRMNTEAFF.

V gene TRBV29-1 combines with J gene TRBJ2-7, with 7 bases aligning to TRBD2. V lost 4 bases, J lost 6 bases, and 6 bases stayed unmatched. The CDR3 consists of 12 residues. Per germline, CDR1 SQVTM and CDR2 ANQGSEA. In DNA, the CDR3 is TGCAGCGTTGGTTCAGGGAGGGGCGAGCAGTACTTC. Amino acids: CSVGSGRGEQYF.

The rearrangement links TRBV5-1 to TRBJ2-1; 10 nucleotides agree with TRBD2. Trimming took 1 base from V and 5 from J; bases not matched to a gene: 6. The V gene's germline CDR1 is SGHRS and CDR2 YFSETQ. The CDR3 is 16 residues long. The CDR3: CASSLLLAGSNNEQFF. CDR3 bases: TGCGCCAGCAGCTTGCTACTAGCGGGGTCCAACAATGAGCAGTTCTTC.

This chain connects TRBV4-3 to TRBJ2-2; 15 bases match TRBD2. CDR3 length equals 21 residues. J lost 2 bases, V lost 0 bases, and 10 bases had no gene match. Germline loops: CDR1 LGHNA, CDR2 YSLEER. As DNA, the CDR3 is TGCGCCAGCAGCCAAGATGGGGGTCCGGGACTAGCGGGAGGAAACACCGGGGAGCTGTTTTTT. Amino acid sequence: CASSQDGGPGLAGGNTGELFF.

The CDR3 bases are TGTGCCAGTAGCGCTTTAGCGGGAGTCTTACGCGAGCAGTACTTC. Translated: CASSALAGVLREQYF. V and J are TRBV19 and TRBJ2-7, with 9 positions matching TRBD2. The germline gives CDR1 LNHDA, CDR2 SQIVND (reference sequence). V gave up 6 bases and J gave up 6 bases; unmatched junction bases: 12. The CDR3 is made up of 15 amino acids. Drawing the rest from reference TRBV19 and TRBJ2-7, the complete variable domain is DGGITQSPKYLFRKEGQNVTLSCEQNLNHDAMYWYRQDPGQGLRLIYYSQIVNDFQKGDIAEGYSVSREKKESFPLTVTSAQKNPTAFYLCASSALAGVLREQYFGPGTRLTVT.

The chain couples TRBV7-2 to TRBJ2-5; weak D call: TRBD1 (6 bases). CDR3 size: 13 residues. Germline CDR1 and CDR2: SGHTA and FQGNSA. V gave up 2 bases and J gave up 4 bases, with 8 bases separating them. The CDR3 bases are TGTGCCAGCAGCTTAAGCAGGGGAGAGACCCAGTACTTC. Its translation is CASSLSRGETQYF.

The rearrangement links TRBV24-1 to TRBJ2-3; 8 nucleotides line up with TRBD2. This CDR3 spans 14 amino acids. V was clipped by 4 bases and J by 3 bases; unmatched bases: 2. Germline lookup yields CDR1 KGHDR and CDR2 SFDVKD. This CDR3 is CATSESGRTDTQYF. Written as DNA, the CDR3 is TGTGCCACCAGTGAGAGCGGGAGAACAGATACGCAGTATTTT.

This clone turned up a few times. The V call is TRBV3-1 (or the pseudogene TRBV3-2), the J call TRBJ1-2, with D uncertain. Germline assignment: CDR1 LGHDT and CDR2 YNNKEL (reference sequence). Trimming removed 4 bases at V and 5 bases at J, with 11 bases between. This CDR3 is built from 13 residues. The CDR3 region is CASSPQVFYGYTF. CDR3 nucleotide sequence: TGTGCCAGCAGCCCCCAGGTCTTTTATGGCTACACCTTC.

This chain joins TRBV10-2 and TRBJ2-2, with 11 bases lining up with TRBD1. Germline V CDR1 and CDR2: WSHSY, SAAADI. The V and J ends lost 4 bases and 5 bases, in that order; junction bases with no gene match: 6. The CDR3 is 16 amino acids. The CDR3 loop is CASSARTGGATGELFF. In nucleotides, the CDR3 is TGCGCCAGCAGTGCCCGGACAGGGGGCGCGACCGGGGAGCTGTTTTTT.

This chain uses TRBV29-1 with TRBJ2-3, with D maybe TRBD1 (6 bases). Germline CDR1 and CDR2: SQVTM and ANQGSEA. The CDR3 runs to 14 residues. Trimming left V 4 bases short and J 3 bases short, with 14 bases between. In DNA form, the CDR3 reads TGCAGCGTTGGCAATAGGGGGTCGACAGATACGCAGTATTTT. It codes for CSVGNRGSTDTQYF.

CDR3 region: CASSLGGGDGYTF. For the CDR3, the DNA is TGTGCCAGCAGCTTAGGCGGGGGCGATGGCTACACCTTC. This sequence joins TRBV7-9 and TRBJ1-2, with a possible D match to TRBD1 (6 bases). V shed 1 base and J shed 6 bases, with 9 bases lying between them. CDR1 and CDR2 from the germline V gene are SEHNR and FQNEAQ (reference sequence). The CDR3 is made up of 13 amino acids.

The rearrangement links TRBV21-1 to TRBJ2-2; the D call of TRBD1 is as the table states it, not checked on the DNA. TRBV21-1 is recorded as a pseudogene. The CDR3 contains 14 residues. The CDR3: CASRGQLNTGELFF. The CDR3 region has the DNA TGTGCCAGCAGAGGACAGTTGAACACCGGGGAGCTGTTTTTT.

The chain joins TRBV5-1 to TRBJ2-2; 8 bases are a match to TRBD1. In germline, CDR1 is SGHRS, CDR2 YFSETQ. Germline trimming cut 2 bases from V and 5 bases from J; bases unmatched to any gene: 8. The CDR3 contains 16 residues. In DNA, the CDR3 is TGCGCCAGCAGCTTATCAGGGGGCCCGGGTACCGGGGAGCTGTTTTTT. Translated, it gives CASSLSGGPGTGELFF.

The chain recombines TRBV7-9 with TRBJ2-7; 10 nucleotides match TRBD1. J lost 3 bases, V lost 4 bases, and 0 bases had no gene match. The CDR3 covers 13 residues. CDR1 and CDR2 from the germline V gene are SEHNR and FQNEAQ (reference sequence). CDR3 residues: CASSWTGGYEQYF. DNA for the CDR3: TGTGCCAGCAGCTGGACAGGGGGCTACGAGCAGTACTTC.

The J gene is TRBJ1-1, the V gene TRBV19; D not resolved. V was pared by 1 base and J by 8 bases, with 14 bases between. CDR1 and CDR2 from the germline V gene are LNHDA and SQIVND (reference sequence). This CDR3 region has 14 residues. CDR3 sequence reads: CASSIGYGRVEAFF. CDR3 sequence (DNA): TGTGCCAGTAGTATAGGGTACGGCCGGGTAGAAGCTTTCTTT.

J is TRBJ2-7 and V is TRBV5-6; TRBD2 agrees at 7 bases. Germline assignment: CDR1 SGHDT and CDR2 YYEEEE. The junction had 11 bases not matched to a gene; V was cut back by 0 bases and J by 2 bases. The CDR3 spans 17 residues. The CDR3 loop reads CASSLERLAGTAYEQYF. For the CDR3, the DNA is TGTGCCAGCAGCTTGGAAAGGTTAGCGGGTACCGCCTACGAGCAGTACTTC.

The chain couples TRBV6-6 to TRBJ1-5, with 8 bases aligning to TRBD1. The CDR3 consists of 14 residues. Per germline, CDR1 MNHNY and CDR2 SVGAGI (reference sequence). With 6 bases clipped from V and 6 bases from J, the junction kept 7 bases outside the gene matches. The CDR3 is CASRQGQAAQPQHF. CDR3 nucleotide sequence: TGTGCCAGCAGGCAGGGACAGGCGGCTCAGCCCCAGCATTTT.